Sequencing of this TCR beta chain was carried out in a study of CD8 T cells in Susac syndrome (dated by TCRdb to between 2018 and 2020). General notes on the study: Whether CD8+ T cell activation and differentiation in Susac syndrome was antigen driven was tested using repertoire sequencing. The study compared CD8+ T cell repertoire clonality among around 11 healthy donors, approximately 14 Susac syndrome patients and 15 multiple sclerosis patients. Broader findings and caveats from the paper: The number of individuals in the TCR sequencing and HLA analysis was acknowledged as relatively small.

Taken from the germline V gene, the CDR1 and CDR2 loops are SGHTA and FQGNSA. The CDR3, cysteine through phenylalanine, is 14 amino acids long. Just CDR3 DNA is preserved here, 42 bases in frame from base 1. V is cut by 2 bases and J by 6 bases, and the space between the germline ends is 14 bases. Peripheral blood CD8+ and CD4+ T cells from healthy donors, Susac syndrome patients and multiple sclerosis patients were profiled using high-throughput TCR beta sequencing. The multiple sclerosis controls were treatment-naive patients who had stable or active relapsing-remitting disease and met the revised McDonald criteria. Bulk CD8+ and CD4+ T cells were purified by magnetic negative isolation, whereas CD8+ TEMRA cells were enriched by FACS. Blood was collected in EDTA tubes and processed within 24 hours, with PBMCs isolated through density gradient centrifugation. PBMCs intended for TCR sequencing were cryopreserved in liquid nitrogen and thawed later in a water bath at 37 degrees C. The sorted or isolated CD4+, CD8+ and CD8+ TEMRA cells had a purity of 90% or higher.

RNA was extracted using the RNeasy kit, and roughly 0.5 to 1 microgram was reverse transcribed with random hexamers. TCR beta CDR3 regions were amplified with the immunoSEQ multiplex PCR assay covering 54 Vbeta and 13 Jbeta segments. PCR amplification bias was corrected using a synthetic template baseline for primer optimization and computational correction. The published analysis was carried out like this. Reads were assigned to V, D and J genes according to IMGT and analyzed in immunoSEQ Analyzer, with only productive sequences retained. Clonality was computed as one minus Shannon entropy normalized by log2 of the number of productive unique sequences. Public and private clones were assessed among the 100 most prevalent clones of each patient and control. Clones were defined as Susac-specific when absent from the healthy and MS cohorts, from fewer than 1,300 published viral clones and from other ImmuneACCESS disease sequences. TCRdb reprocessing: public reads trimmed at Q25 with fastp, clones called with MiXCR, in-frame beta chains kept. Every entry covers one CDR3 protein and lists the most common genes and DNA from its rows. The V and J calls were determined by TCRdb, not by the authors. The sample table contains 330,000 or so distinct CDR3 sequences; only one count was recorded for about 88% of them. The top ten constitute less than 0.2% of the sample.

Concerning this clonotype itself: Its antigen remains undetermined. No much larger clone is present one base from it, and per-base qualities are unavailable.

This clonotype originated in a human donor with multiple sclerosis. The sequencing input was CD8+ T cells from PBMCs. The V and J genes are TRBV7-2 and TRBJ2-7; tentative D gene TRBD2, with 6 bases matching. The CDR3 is CASSLWGEGSEQYF. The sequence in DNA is TGTGCCAGCAGCTTATGGGGGGAAGGGAGCGAGCAGTACTTC.